This TCR beta chain was sequenced in a study of T cells after posttransplantation cyclophosphamide. On this clone itself: What it recognizes is unknown.

The protocol was immunoSEQ multiplex PCR, while the TCRdb copy is restricted to in-frame clones and leaves out a portion. This sample has roughly 70,000 clones, with around 95% found just once. Study outcomes and limitations: Donor-recipient repertoire similarity was low at 1-2 months, rising over year one. Tissue-infiltrating T cells from skin or gut overlapped little with blood T cells. After PTCy, TRB diversity resembled that of CNI/methotrexate controls.

The clonotype was recovered from a woman in her thirties in good health and a related stem cell transplant donor. Sequencing input: PBMCs.

For the CDR3, the DNA is TGTGCCAGCAGCCCGGGACGGGGTTCCCACGAGCAGTACTTC. Its protein product is CASSPGRGSHEQYF. The chain uses TRBV5-4 and TRBJ2-7; either TRBD1 or TRBD2 may fit D (5 bases each). Trimming removed 4 bases at V and 5 bases at J, with 16 bases between. The CDR3 is 14 amino acids. Germline CDR1 and CDR2: SGHNT and YYREEE (reference sequence). The full variable domain, in which reference TRBV5-4 and TRBJ2-7 provide the parts outside the CDR3, is ETGVTQSPTHLIKTRGQQVTLRCSSQSGHNTVSWYQQALGQGPQFIFQYYREEENGRGNFPPRFSGLQFPNYSSELNVNALELDDSALYLCASSPGRGSHEQYFGPGTRLTVT.